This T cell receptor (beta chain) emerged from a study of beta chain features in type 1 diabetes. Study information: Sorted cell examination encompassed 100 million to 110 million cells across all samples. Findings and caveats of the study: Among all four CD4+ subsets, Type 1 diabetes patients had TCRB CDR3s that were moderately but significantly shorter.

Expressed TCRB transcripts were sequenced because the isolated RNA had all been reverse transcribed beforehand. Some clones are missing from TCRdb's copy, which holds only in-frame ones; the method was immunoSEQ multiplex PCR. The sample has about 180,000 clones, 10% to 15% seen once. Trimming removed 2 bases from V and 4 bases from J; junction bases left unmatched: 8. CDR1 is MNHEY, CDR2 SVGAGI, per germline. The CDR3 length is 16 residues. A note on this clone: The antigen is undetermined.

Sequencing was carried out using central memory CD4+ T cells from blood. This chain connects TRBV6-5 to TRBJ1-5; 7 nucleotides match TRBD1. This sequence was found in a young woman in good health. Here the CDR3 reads CASSYHTGAPNQPQHF. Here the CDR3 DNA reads TGTGCCAGCAGTTACCATACAGGGGCCCCTAATCAGCCCCAGCATTTT.